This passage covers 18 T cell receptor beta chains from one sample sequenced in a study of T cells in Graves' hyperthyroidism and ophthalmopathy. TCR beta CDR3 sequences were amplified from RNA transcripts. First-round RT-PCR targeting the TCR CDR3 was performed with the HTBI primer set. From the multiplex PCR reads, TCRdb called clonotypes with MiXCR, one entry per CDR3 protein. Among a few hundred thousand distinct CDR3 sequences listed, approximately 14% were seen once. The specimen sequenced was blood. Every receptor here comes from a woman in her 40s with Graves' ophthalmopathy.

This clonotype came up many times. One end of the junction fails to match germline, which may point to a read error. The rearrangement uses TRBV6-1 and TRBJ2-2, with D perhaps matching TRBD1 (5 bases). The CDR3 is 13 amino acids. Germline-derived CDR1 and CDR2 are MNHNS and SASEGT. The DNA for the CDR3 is TGTGCCAGCGACAGCACGAATACCGGGGAGCTGTTTTTT. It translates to CASDSTNTGELFF.

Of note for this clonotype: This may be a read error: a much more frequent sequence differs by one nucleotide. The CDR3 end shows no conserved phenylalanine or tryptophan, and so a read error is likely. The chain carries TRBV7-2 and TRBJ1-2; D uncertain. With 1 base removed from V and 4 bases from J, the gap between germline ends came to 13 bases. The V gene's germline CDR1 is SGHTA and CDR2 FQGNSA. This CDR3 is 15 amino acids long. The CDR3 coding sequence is TGTGCCAGCAGCTTAGGTGCCTCCTCCATCTATGGCTACACCTCC. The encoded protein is CASSLGASSIYGYTS.

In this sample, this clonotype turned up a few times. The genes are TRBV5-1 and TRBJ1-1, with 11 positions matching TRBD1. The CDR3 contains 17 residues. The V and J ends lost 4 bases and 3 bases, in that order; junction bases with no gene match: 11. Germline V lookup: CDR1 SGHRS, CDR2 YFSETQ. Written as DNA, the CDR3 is TGCGCCAGCAGCCTTCGGACAGGGGGCAGTTCGGACACTGAAGCTTTCTTT. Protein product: CASSLRTGGSSDTEAFF.

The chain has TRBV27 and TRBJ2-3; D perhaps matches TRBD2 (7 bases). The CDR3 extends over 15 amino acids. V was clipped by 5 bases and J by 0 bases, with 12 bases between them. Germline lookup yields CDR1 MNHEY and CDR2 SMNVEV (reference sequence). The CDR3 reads CASSGEGQSTDTQYF. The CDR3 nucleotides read TGTGCCAGCAGTGGGGAGGGACAAAGCACAGATACGCAGTATTTT.

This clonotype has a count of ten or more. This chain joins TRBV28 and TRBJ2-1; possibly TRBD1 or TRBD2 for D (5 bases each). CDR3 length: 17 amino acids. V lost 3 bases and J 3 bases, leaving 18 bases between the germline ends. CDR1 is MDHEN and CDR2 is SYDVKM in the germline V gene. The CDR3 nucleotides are TGTGCCAGCAGTTTTAGGGACCTAGGTAGACTCTACAATGAGCAGTTCTTC. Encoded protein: CASSFRDLGRLYNEQFF.

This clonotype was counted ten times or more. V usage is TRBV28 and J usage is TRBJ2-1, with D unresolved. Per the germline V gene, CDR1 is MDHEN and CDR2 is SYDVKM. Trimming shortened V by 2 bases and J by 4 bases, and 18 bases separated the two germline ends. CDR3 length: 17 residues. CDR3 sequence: CASSLDGWSFSYNEQFF. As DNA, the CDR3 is TGTGCCAGCAGTTTAGACGGTTGGTCTTTCTCGTACAATGAGCAGTTCTTC.

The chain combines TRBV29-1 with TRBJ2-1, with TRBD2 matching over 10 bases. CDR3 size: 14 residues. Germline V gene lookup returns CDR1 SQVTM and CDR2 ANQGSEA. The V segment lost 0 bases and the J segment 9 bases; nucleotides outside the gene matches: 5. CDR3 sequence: CSVEEPSGSSEQFF. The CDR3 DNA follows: TGCAGCGTTGAAGAACCTAGCGGGAGTTCTGAGCAGTTCTTC.

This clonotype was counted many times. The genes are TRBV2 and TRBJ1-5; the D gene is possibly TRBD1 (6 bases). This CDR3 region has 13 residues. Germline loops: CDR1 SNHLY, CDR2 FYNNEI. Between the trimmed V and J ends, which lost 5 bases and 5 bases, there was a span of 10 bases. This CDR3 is CASSKDRDQPQHF. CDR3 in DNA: TGTGCCAGCAGTAAGGACAGAGATCAGCCCCAGCATTTT.

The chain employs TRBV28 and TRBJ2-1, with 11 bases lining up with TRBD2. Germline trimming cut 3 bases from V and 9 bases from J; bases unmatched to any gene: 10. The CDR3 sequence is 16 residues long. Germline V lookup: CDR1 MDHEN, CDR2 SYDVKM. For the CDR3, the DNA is TGTGCCAGCAGTTTCTTAGCGGGAGGGCCTCAGGTTGAGCAGTTCTTC. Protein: CASSFLAGGPQVEQFF.

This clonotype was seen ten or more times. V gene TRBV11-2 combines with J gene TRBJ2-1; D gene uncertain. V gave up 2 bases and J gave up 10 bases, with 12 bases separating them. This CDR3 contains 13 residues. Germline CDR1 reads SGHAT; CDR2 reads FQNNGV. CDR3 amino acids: CASSLTTAIEQFF. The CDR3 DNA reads TGTGCCAGCAGCTTAACCACGGCCATCGAGCAGTTCTTC.

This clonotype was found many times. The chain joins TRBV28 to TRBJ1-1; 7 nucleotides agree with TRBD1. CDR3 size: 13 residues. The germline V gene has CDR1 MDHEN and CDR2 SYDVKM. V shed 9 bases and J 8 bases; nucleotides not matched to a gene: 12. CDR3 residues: CASSPTGEDEAFF. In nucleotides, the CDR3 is TGTGCCAGTAGTCCTACAGGGGAGGACGAAGCTTTCTTT.

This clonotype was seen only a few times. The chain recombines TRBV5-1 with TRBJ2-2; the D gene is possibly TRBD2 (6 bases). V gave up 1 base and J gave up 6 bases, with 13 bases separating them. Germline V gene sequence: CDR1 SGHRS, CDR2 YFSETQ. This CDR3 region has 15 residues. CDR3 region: CASSLSGREAGELFF. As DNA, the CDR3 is TGCGCCAGCAGCTTGTCTGGCAGGGAGGCCGGGGAGCTGTTTTTT.

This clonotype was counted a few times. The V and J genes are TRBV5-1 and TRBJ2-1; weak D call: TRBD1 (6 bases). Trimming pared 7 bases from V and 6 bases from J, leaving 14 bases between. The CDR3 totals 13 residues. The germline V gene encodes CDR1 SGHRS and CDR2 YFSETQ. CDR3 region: CASATGTFNEQFF. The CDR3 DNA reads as TGCGCCAGCGCCACAGGGACCTTCAATGAGCAGTTCTTC.

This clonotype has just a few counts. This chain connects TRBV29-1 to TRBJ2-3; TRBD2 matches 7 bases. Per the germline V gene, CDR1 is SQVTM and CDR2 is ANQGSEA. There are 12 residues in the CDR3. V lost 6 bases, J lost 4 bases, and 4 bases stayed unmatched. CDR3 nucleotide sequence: TGCAGCGTGAGGGGAGGGTCAGATACGCAGTATTTT. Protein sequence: CSVRGGSDTQYF.

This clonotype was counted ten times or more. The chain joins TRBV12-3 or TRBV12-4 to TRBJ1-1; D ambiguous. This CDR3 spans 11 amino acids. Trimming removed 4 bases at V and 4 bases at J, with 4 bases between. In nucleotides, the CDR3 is TGTGCCAGCAGTTGGGGCACTGAAGCTTTCTTT. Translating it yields CASSWGTEAFF.

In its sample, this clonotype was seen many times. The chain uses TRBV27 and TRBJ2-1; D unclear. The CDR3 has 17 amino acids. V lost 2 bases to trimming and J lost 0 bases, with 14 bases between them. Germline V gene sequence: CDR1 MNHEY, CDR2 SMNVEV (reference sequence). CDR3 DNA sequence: TGTGCCAGCAGTTTAGTGGCAGGTACCAGCTCCTACAATGAGCAGTTCTTC. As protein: CASSLVAGTSSYNEQFF.

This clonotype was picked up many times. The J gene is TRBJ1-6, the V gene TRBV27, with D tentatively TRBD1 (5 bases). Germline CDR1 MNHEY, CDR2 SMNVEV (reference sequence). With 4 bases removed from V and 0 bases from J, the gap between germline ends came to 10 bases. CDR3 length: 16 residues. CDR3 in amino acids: CASSSRQSSYNSPLHF. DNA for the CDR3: TGTGCCAGCAGTTCACGACAGAGCTCCTATAATTCACCCCTCCACTTT.

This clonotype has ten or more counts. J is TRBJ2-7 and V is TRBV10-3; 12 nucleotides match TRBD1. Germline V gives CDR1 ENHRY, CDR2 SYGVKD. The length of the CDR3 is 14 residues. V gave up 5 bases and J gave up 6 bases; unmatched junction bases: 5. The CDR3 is CAISTGTGGFEQYF. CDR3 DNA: TGTGCCATCAGTACAGGGACAGGGGGCTTCGAGCAGTACTTC.